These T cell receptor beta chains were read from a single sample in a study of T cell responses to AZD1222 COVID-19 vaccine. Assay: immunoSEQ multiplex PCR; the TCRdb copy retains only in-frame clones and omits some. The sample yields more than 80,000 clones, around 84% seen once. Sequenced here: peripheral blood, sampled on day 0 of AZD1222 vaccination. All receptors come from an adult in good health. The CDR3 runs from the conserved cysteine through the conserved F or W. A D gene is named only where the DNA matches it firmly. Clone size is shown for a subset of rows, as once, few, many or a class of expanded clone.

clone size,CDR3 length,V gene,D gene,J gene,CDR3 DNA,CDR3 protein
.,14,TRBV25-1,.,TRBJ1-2,TGTGCCAGCAGTGAATTTGGGGGGTCCTATGGCTACACCTTC,CASSEFGGSYGYTF
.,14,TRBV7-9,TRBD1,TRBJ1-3,TGTGCCAGCAGCCTTCAGGGGGGGCGAAACACCATATATTTT,CASSLQGGRNTIYF
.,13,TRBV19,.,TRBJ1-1,TGTGCCAGTAGTATATCCGGGAGCACTGAAGCTTTCTTT,CASSISGSTEAFF
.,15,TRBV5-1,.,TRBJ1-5,TGCGCCAGCAGCTTGGCGTCAGGGGCGAATCAGCCCCAGCATTTT,CASSLASGANQPQHF
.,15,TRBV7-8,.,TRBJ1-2,TGTGCCAGCAGCCCACAGGGAACGGAGAGGCATGGCTACACCTTC,CASSPQGTERHGYTF
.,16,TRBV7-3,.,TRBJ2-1,TGTGCCAGCAGCTTAATTAGGGAAAGCTCCTACAATGAGCAGTTCTTC,CASSLIRESSYNEQFF
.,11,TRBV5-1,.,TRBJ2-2,TGCGCCAGCGGGGGGAACGGGGAGCTGTTTTTT,CASGGNGELFF
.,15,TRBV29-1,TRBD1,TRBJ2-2,TGCAGCGCCATGACAGGGGCCGTCAACACCGGGGAGCTGTTTTTT,CSAMTGAVNTGELFF
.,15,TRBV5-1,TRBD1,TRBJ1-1,TGCGCCAGCAGCTTGGGGGACAGGGTAGGCACTGAAGCTTTCTTT,CASSLGDRVGTEAFF
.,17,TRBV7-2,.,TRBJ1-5,TGTGCCAGCAGCTTGGCCCCAGAGGGAACACCTACTGCGCCCCAGCATTTT,CASSLAPEGTPTAPQHF
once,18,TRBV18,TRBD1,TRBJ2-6,TGTGCCAGCTCACCGTCCGGGACAGGAACCTCTGGGGCCAACGTCCTGACTTTC,CASSPSGTGTSGANVLTF
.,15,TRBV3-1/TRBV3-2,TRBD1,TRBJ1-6,TGTGCCAGCAGCCAAGATGGGACAGGGATATCACCCCTCCACTTT,CASSQDGTGISPLHF
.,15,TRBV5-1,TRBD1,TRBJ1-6,TGCGCCAGCAGCTTGGAGGCAGGGGGGAATTCACCCCTCCACTTT,CASSLEAGGNSPLHF
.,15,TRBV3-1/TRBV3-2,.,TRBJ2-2,TGTGCCAGCAGCCAAGCATCGATTTCAACCGGGGAGCTGTTTTTT,CASSQASISTGELFF
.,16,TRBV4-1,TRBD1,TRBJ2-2,TGCGCCAGCAGCCACACCGGGACAGCGAACACCGGGGAGCTGTTTTTT,CASSHTGTANTGELFF
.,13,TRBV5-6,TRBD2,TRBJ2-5,TGTGCCAGCAGCTTGGCCGGGAGGGAGACCCAGTACTTC,CASSLAGRETQYF
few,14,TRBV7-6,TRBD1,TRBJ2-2,TGTGCCAGCAGCTTAGCGACAGGGATCGGGGAGCTGTTTTTT,CASSLATGIGELFF
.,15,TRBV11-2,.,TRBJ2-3,TGTGCCAGCAGCTTAGATCGAGGCCCCACAGATACGCAGTATTTT,CASSLDRGPTDTQYF
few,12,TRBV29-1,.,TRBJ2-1,TGCAGCGTTGGTAAGGGGGAAAATGAGCAGTTCTTC,CSVGKGENEQFF
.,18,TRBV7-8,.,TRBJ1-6,TGTGCCAGCAGCTTCGGGACAAGTTTACGGGGGGATAATTCACCCCTCCACTTT,CASSFGTSLRGDNSPLHF
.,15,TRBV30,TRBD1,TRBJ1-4,TGTGCCTGGAGTATCTCGACAGGGTCTAATGAAAAACTGTTTTTT,CAWSISTGSNEKLFF
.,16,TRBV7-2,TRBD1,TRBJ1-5,TGTGCCAGCAGCCAAAGAGGGACAGGGTTCGGTCAGCCCCAGCATTTT,CASSQRGTGFGQPQHF
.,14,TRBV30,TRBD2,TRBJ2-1,TGTGCCTGGTTTAGCGGGGGCTCCTACAATGAGCAGTTCTTC,CAWFSGGSYNEQFF
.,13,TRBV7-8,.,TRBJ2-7,TGTGCCAGCAGCTTAACCGGGGCTTACGAGCAGTACTTC,CASSLTGAYEQYF
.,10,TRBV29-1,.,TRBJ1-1,TGCAGCGCGGGTCACAGGGACGCTTTCTTT,CSAGHRDAFF
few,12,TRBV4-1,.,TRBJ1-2,TGCGCCAGCAGCCAAGAAAACTATGGCTACACCTTC,CASSQENYGYTF
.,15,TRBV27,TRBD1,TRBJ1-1,TGTGCCAGCAGTTCAGGGGGCGCGGATTCCACTGAAGCTTTCTTT,CASSSGGADSTEAFF
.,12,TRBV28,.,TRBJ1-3,TGTGCCAGCAGTTTCACCCAGGGCTCCATATATTTT,CASSFTQGSIYF
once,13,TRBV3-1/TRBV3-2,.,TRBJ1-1,TGTGCCAGCAGCCAAGTGGCCGATCAGGTAGCTTTCTTT,CASSQVADQVAFF
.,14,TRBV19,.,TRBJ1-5,TGTGCCAGTAGTAGGACGGCCCCTCATCAGCCCCAGCATTTT,CASSRTAPHQPQHF
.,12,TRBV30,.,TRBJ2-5,TGTGCCTGGAGCGCTCCCACGGAGACCCAGTACTTC,CAWSAPTETQYF
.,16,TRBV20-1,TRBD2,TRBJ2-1,TGCAGTGCTAGTTATTCTAGCGGTCCCTCCTACAATGAGCAGTTCTTC,CSASYSSGPSYNEQFF
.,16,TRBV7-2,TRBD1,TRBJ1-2,TGTGCCAGCAGCCACCGGGACAGGGGCCTTAACTATGGCTACACCTTC,CASSHRDRGLNYGYTF
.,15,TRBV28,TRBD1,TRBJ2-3,TGTGCCAGCAGTCGGGACAGGGGTCTCACAGATACGCAGTATTTT,CASSRDRGLTDTQYF
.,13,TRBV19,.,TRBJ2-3,TGTGCCAGTAGTGGAGACAGGGAGGGTACGCAGTATTTT,CASSGDREGTQYF
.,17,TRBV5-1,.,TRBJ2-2,TGCGCCAGCAGCCCTTTATTAGGGGAAGGGAACACCGGGGAGCTGTTTTTT,CASSPLLGEGNTGELFF
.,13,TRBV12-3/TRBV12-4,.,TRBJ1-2,TGTGCCAGCAGTTTAGGGCTTCAAGATGGCTACACCTTC,CASSLGLQDGYTF
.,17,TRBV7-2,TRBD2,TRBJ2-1,TGTGCCAGCAGCTTACCGGGACTAGCGGGAAGCTACAATGAGCAGTTCTTC,CASSLPGLAGSYNEQFF
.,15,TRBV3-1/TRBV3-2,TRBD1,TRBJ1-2,TGTGCCAGCAGCCAAGGGACAGGACCTAACTATGGCTACACCTTC,CASSQGTGPNYGYTF
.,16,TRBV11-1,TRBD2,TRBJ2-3,TGTGCCAGCAGCTTCCAAGCGGGGGGGCCCACAGATACGCAGTATTTT,CASSFQAGGPTDTQYF
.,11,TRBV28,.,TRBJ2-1,TGTGCCAGCAGTGGACTCAATGAGCAGTTCTTC,CASSGLNEQFF
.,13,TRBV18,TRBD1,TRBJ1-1,TGTGCCAGCTCACAGGGGGCGAACACTGAAGCTTTCTTT,CASSQGANTEAFF
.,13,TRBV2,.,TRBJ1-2,TGTGCCAGCAGTGCTGGGGGAGGAAGGGGCTACACCTTC,CASSAGGGRGYTF
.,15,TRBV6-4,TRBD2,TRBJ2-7,TGTGCCAGCAGTGGACCGGGAGTGCCGGGAGGCGAGCAGTACTTC,CASSGPGVPGGEQYF
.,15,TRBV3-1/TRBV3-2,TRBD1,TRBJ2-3,TGTGCCAGCAGCCCTAATCGACAGGGGGCAGATACGCAGTATTTT,CASSPNRQGADTQYF
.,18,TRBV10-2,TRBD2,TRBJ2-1,TGCGCCAGCATCCCGACCCAACTAGCGGGGCTGAAAAACAATGAGCAGTTCTTC,CASIPTQLAGLKNNEQFF
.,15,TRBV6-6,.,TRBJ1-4,TGTGCCAGCAGTTACTCGAGGGCTACTAATGAAAAACTGTTTTTT,CASSYSRATNEKLFF
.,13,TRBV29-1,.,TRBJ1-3,TGCAGCGTTGAAGCAGGGGACGGAAACACCATATATTTT,CSVEAGDGNTIYF
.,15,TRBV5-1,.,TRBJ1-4,TGCGCCAGCAGCTTGGACGTGGGGTCAAATGAAAAACTGTTTTTT,CASSLDVGSNEKLFF
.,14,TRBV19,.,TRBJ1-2,TGTGCCAGTAGTATTGATGGGGCCCTCTATGGCTACACCTTC,CASSIDGALYGYTF
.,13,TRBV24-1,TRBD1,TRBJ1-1,TGTGCCACCAGTGATTTGGCGGGACAGGTAACTTTCTTT,CATSDLAGQVTFF
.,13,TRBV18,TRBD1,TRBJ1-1,TGTGCCAGCTCACCGGACAGGGTCACTGAAGCTTTCTTT,CASSPDRVTEAFF
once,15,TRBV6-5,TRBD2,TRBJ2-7,TGTGCCAGCAGAACCGGGACTAGCGGGACCTACGAGCAGTACTTC,CASRTGTSGTYEQYF
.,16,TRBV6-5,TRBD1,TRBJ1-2,TGTGCCAGCAGTTACGGCAGACAGGGCCTTAACTATGGCTACACCTTC,CASSYGRQGLNYGYTF